This T cell receptor beta chain emerged from a study of graft-versus-host responses after intestinal transplantation. Overall study: Transplants given to recipients were multivisceral, liver-intestinal, or isolated intestinal. All recipients got anti-thymocyte globulin induction, then tacrolimus and steroids for about three years.

Sequencing was performed with immunoSEQ multiplex PCR; in TCRdb, only in-frame clones are kept and a portion is missing. The data contain some 45,000 clones, about 95% of them singletons. Regarding the study as a whole: Researchers found GvH clones in recipient marrow, and some showed up first in ileum or blood. Declines in HvG clones occurring early post-transplant were associated with peak circulating GvH clone levels.

A remark on this clone: The antigen is undetermined.

Germline values: CDR1 SGHAT, CDR2 FQNNGV. The CDR3 is 16 amino acids. With V trimmed by 5 bases and J by 0 bases, 7 bases remained unmatched. This receptor was identified in a human patient who received an intestinal transplant, so some T cells may come from the graft donor. The material was PBMCs, obtained around 350 days after intestinal transplant. The rearrangement links TRBV11-2 to TRBJ1-1, with TRBD1 identical over 9 bases. CDR3 protein: CASSRDRVRMNTEAFF. CDR3 bases: TGTGCCAGCAGCCGGGACAGGGTGAGAATGAACACTGAAGCTTTCTTT.